This record concerns one TCR beta chain sequence. V was cut by 2 bases and J by 11 bases, with 15 bases left in between. The CDR3 loop spans 13 amino acids. Germline CDR1 reads KGHSH; CDR2 reads LQKENI. The record originates from a study of blood T cell repertoires in COVID-19. Libraries were prepared by immunoSEQ multiplex PCR; TCRdb keeps only in-frame clonotypes and omits some of them. The repertoire has more than 200,000 clones, over 75% of them found once; the top ten carry roughly 12%. A Seattle source enrolled patients during active infection and followed them longitudinally. Sequencing input: peripheral blood. This TCR derives from a man aged 45-65 years with COVID-19, enrolled during active disease. The chain combines TRBV18 with TRBJ1-1; D unresolved. In DNA form, the CDR3 reads TGTGCCAGCTCACCAGCGCAACTTGAATGGGCTTTCTTT. As protein: CASSPAQLEWAFF.